One sample yielded the 12 T cell receptor beta chains listed below, sequenced in a study of blood T cell repertoires in COVID-19. Sequenced by immunoSEQ multiplex PCR; TCRdb stores in-frame clones only, minus some. Counted here are some 320,000 clones, around 92% occurring once; the ten biggest clones make up roughly 2.9%. Input material: PBMCs or T cells enriched from blood (not recorded which). The source of these receptors is a woman between 45 and 65 years old who had been exposed to COVID-19.

The rearrangement uses TRBV24-1 and TRBJ1-2; a weak D match, TRBD1 (5 bases). The CDR3 sequence is 15 residues long. Germline V CDR1 and CDR2: KGHDR, SFDVKD. The V and J ends lost 4 bases and 6 bases respectively, with 17 bases between them. The CDR3 nucleotides read TGTGCCACCAGTGACTCCCGCAGGGCGGGGAATGGCTACACCTTC. Translation: CATSDSRRAGNGYTF.

The gene calls are TRBV18 and TRBJ1-5; a weak D match, TRBD1 (6 bases). CDR1 and CDR2 (germline): KGHSH, LQKENI. V dropped 5 bases and J dropped 4 bases, with 9 bases sitting between them. This CDR3 has 13 amino acids. The CDR3 loop is CASSTDRNQPQHF. CDR3 DNA: TGTGCCAGCTCAACGGACAGAAATCAGCCCCAGCATTTT.

The rearrangement links TRBV7-9 to TRBJ2-7; D is perhaps TRBD1 (6 bases). Deletions cut 0 bases from V and 2 bases from J, with 14 bases between. The CDR3 length is 16 residues. Germline V gene sequence: CDR1 SEHNR, CDR2 FQNEAQ (reference sequence). As DNA, the CDR3 is TGTGCCAGCAGCTTAGCGGTAGGGGGACGTACCTACGAGCAGTACTTC. Its translation is CASSLAVGGRTYEQYF. Supplemented by reference TRBV7-9 and TRBJ2-7, the full variable domain reads DTGVSQNPRHKITKRGQNVTFRCDPISEHNRLYWYRQTLGQGPEFLTYFQNEAQLEKSRLLSDRFSAERPKGSFSTLEIQRTEQGDSAMYLCASSLAVGGRTYEQYFGPGTRLTVT.

The genes are TRBV7-6 and TRBJ2-3; 9 bases map to TRBD2. The CDR3 is made up of 16 amino acids. V shed 0 bases and J 0 bases; nucleotides not matched to a gene: 1. The germline CDR1 and CDR2 sequences are SGHVS and FNYEAQ. CDR3 sequence: CASSLALAGSTDTQYF. CDR3 nucleotides: TGTGCCAGCAGCTTAGCGCTAGCGGGGAGCACAGATACGCAGTATTTT.

This chain uses TRBV2 with TRBJ2-1; D perhaps matches TRBD2 (6 bases). CDR1 and CDR2 (germline): SNHLY, FYNNEI. The germline V and J ends were trimmed by 1 base and 0 bases, with 10 bases remaining between them. The CDR3 runs to 16 residues. Here the CDR3 DNA reads TGTGCCAGCAGTGAAGGGGCGGGGAGCTCCTACAATGAGCAGTTCTTC. Translation: CASSEGAGSSYNEQFF.

The V call is TRBV10-3, the J call TRBJ2-1, with 7 nucleotides matching TRBD1. Germline CDR1 ENHRY, CDR2 SYGVKD. With 10 bases clipped from V and 5 bases from J, the junction kept 11 bases outside the gene matches. This CDR3 spans 14 amino acids. The CDR3 sequence is CASMRQGLDNEQFF. The CDR3 DNA is TGTGCCAGCATGAGACAGGGTCTCGACAATGAGCAGTTCTTC.

The chain combines TRBV5-4 with TRBJ1-4, with 7 bases matching TRBD1. The germline V gene encodes CDR1 SGHNT and CDR2 YYREEE (reference sequence). There are 15 residues in the CDR3. Losses at the gene ends were 1 base for V and 7 bases for J; bases not matched to a gene: 7. DNA of the CDR3: TGTGCCAGCAGCTTGAGACAGGGAAGAAGTGAAAAACTGTTTTTT. It translates to CASSLRQGRSEKLFF. Full variable domain (outside the CDR3, taken from reference TRBV5-4 and TRBJ1-4): ETGVTQSPTHLIKTRGQQVTLRCSSQSGHNTVSWYQQALGQGPQFIFQYYREEENGRGNFPPRFSGLQFPNYSSELNVNALELDDSALYLCASSLRQGRSEKLFFGSGTQLSVL.

This sequence joins TRBV6-6 and TRBJ1-4; no clear D gene. Germline-derived CDR1 and CDR2 are MNHNY and SVGAGI (reference sequence). The CDR3 totals 14 residues. V lost 2 bases to trimming and J lost 8 bases, with 12 bases between them. CDR3 amino acids: CASSYPASGEKLFF. As DNA, the CDR3 is TGTGCCAGCAGTTACCCAGCATCCGGGGAAAAACTGTTTTTT.

This chain uses TRBV7-2 with TRBJ1-5; D not resolved. Per germline, CDR1 SGHTA and CDR2 FQGNSA. V shed 4 bases and J shed 0 bases, with 16 bases lying between them. The CDR3 is made up of 17 amino acids. The CDR3 region is CASSWATAPYSNQPQHF. DNA for the CDR3: TGTGCCAGCAGCTGGGCCACCGCTCCTTATAGCAATCAGCCCCAGCATTTT.

The chain employs TRBV19 and TRBJ1-3; D is undetermined. V was trimmed by 3 bases and J by 1 base, leaving 10 bases between them. This CDR3 has 15 amino acids. Germline lookup yields CDR1 LNHDA and CDR2 SQIVND (reference sequence). The DNA of the CDR3 is TGTGCCAGTAGTATGATGGGAGGATCTGGAAACACCATATATTTT. Translation: CASSMMGGSGNTIYF.

J is TRBJ2-7 and V is TRBV5-1; 11 nucleotides match TRBD1. Germline-derived CDR1 and CDR2 are SGHRS and YFSETQ. This CDR3 has 15 residues. Losses at the gene ends were 2 bases for V and 3 bases for J; bases not matched to a gene: 4. CDR3 coding DNA: TGCGCCAGCAGCTTAGGGACAGGGGGTTTCTACGAGCAGTACTTC. This encodes CASSLGTGGFYEQYF. The full variable domain, rest sourced from reference TRBV5-1 and TRBJ2-7, is KAGVTQTPRYLIKTRGQQVTLSCSPISGHRSVSWYQQTPGQGLQFLFEYFSETQRNKGNFPGRFSGRQFSNSRSEMNVSTLELGDSALYLCASSLGTGGFYEQYFGPGTRLTVT.

V usage is TRBV29-1 and J usage is TRBJ2-1; 8 nucleotides line up with TRBD1. Germline assignment: CDR1 SQVTM and CDR2 ANQGSEA. V lost 2 bases to trimming and J lost 4 bases; unmatched junction nucleotides: 1. CDR3 length: 13 amino acids. CDR3 region: CSVETGGYNEQFF. For the CDR3, the DNA is TGCAGCGTTGAAACAGGGGGTTACAATGAGCAGTTCTTC.